Each of the 27 T cell receptor beta chains below was sequenced from the same sample in a study of blood T cells in healthy people across ages. For the second PCR, which ran for about 7 to 12 cycles, a sample-barcoded 5' primer and a J-beta primer mix were used. TCRdb recomputed calls from the 5' RACE reads with MiXCR, one row per CDR3 protein. Here the sample spans around 900,000 distinct CDR3 sequences, around 28% being singletons. The specimen was blood. The source is a woman aged 80 or over in good health.

About this clonotype itself: The germline gene is not matched at one end of the junction; a read error may be the cause. V gene TRBV29-1 combines with J gene TRBJ2-3, with D unclear. The CDR3 extends over 12 amino acids. Germline CDR1 SQVTM, CDR2 ANQGSEA. The DNA of the CDR3 is TGCAGCGTGGAAGGGATCACAGATACGCAGTATTTT. Its translation: CSVEGITDTQYF.

This clonotype came up a few times. This chain joins TRBV7-9 and TRBJ1-4; D uncertain. Germline loops: CDR1 SEHNR, CDR2 FQNEAQ (reference sequence). V shed 1 base and J shed 6 bases, with 12 bases lying between them. The CDR3 length is 15 residues. In nucleotides, the CDR3 is TGTGCCAGCAGCTTAGTGGTCGGCACGCATGAAAAACTGTTTTTT. Its protein product is CASSLVVGTHEKLFF.

This clonotype appeared many times. This sequence joins TRBV7-9 and TRBJ2-1; tentatively, D is TRBD1 or TRBD2 (5 bases each). Germline CDR1 is SEHNR and CDR2 is FQNEAQ (reference sequence). The V and J ends lost 11 bases and 2 bases respectively, with 22 bases between them. This CDR3 region has 16 residues. The CDR3 is CAGRDGTGRTYNEQFF. The CDR3 nucleotides are TGTGCCGGACGGGATGGTACAGGCCGAACCTACAATGAGCAGTTCTTC. Filled out from reference TRBV7-9 and TRBJ2-1, the complete variable domain reads DTGVSQNPRHKITKRGQNVTFRCDPISEHNRLYWYRQTLGQGPEFLTYFQNEAQLEKSRLLSDRFSAERPKGSFSTLEIQRTEQGDSAMYLCAGRDGTGRTYNEQFFGPGTRLTVL.

As concerns this clonotype: A read error may be the cause here, since a much bigger clone is one base away. The chain links TRBV30 to TRBJ2-1; D perhaps matches TRBD2 (5 bases). V was clipped by 4 bases and J by 5 bases, with 18 bases between them. The CDR3 spans 15 residues. Germline CDR1 and CDR2: GTSNPN and SVGIG (reference sequence). CDR3 bases: TGTGCCTGGATATCCGGAGGATCGTCCGACAATGAGCAGTTCTTC. Translated: CAWISGGSSDNEQFF.

This clonotype was picked up many times. The rearrangement links TRBV27 to TRBJ2-6, with D unclear. The CDR3 contains 15 residues. Germline CDR1 is MNHEY and CDR2 is SMNVEV (reference sequence). Trimming removed 6 bases from V and 0 bases from J, with 9 bases in between. CDR3 sequence reads: CASSKRNSGANVLTF. CDR3 nucleotide sequence: TGTGCCAGCAGCAAACGGAACTCTGGGGCCAACGTCCTGACTTTC.

The chain has TRBV7-2 and TRBJ1-5; weak D call: TRBD1 (5 bases). In germline, CDR1 is SGHTA, CDR2 FQGNSA. With 3 bases removed from V and 11 bases from J, the gap between germline ends came to 17 bases. The CDR3 is 14 amino acids. DNA of the CDR3: TGTGCCAGCAGCTTTGCAGGGTTCCAAGAGACCCAGCATTTT. Its protein is CASSFAGFQETQHF.

This chain connects TRBV5-1 to TRBJ1-1; no definite D call. Germline V gene sequence: CDR1 SGHRS, CDR2 YFSETQ. V was trimmed by 5 bases and J by 1 base, leaving 9 bases between them. The CDR3 length is 13 residues. The CDR3 protein is CASRPQENTEAFF. The CDR3 bases are TGCGCCAGCAGACCCCAAGAGAACACTGAAGCTTTCTTT.

The chain employs TRBV6-5 and TRBJ2-7; 8 bases fit TRBD2. Near its end, the DNA agrees better with TRBJ2-5, so the J call may be wrong. This CDR3 has 17 residues. The germline CDR1 and CDR2 sequences are MNHEY and SVGAGI. The CDR3 spells CASSFRGLIAGLETQYF. CDR3 nucleotide sequence: TGTGCCAGCAGTTTCCGGGGTTTGATAGCGGGGTTAGAGACCCAGTACTTC.

This clonotype was recorded many times. The rearrangement links TRBV7-2 to TRBJ2-7; D is possibly TRBD2 (5 bases). Trimming took off 6 bases at V and 2 bases at J, with 14 bases between the two ends. Germline-derived CDR1 and CDR2 are SGHTA and FQGNSA. The CDR3 runs 14 residues. The CDR3 is CASRGPSSAYEQYF. The DNA of the CDR3 is TGTGCCAGCAGGGGTCCTAGCAGCGCCTACGAGCAGTACTTC. Full variable domain (remainder filled in from reference TRBV7-2 and TRBJ2-7): GAGVSQSPSNKVTEKGKDVELRCDPISGHTALYWYRQSLGQGLEFLIYFQGNSAPDKSGLPSDRFSAERTGGSVSTLTIQRTQQEDSAVYLCASRGPSSAYEQYFGPGTRLTVT.

With regard to this clonotype: With a much larger clone just one base away, this may be a read error. The genes are TRBV20-1 and TRBJ1-4; D remains unclear. From germline, CDR1 is DFQATT and CDR2 SNEGSKA (reference sequence). The CDR3 totals 15 residues. The CDR3 DNA sequence: TGCAGTGCTAGAGATAAGGGCCATTGGGGTGAAAAACGGTTTTTT. Its protein is CSARDKGHWGEKRFF.

This clonotype was counted a single time. V and J are TRBV18 and TRBJ1-1; tentatively, D is TRBD1 (5 bases). The CDR3 is 15 residues long. Between the trimmed V and J ends, which lost 1 base and 3 bases, there was a span of 12 bases. Germline V gene sequence: CDR1 KGHSH, CDR2 LQKENI. CDR3 in amino acids: CASSPRGRVDTEAFF. CDR3 DNA: TGTGCCAGCTCACCACGGGGCAGGGTCGACACTGAAGCTTTCTTT.

This clonotype has more than one count but fewer than ten. The chain carries TRBV6-5 and TRBJ2-7; 7 bases align to TRBD2. With V trimmed by 5 bases and J by 0 bases, 10 bases remained unmatched. Germline V gives CDR1 MNHEY, CDR2 SVGAGI. The CDR3 spans 16 residues. CDR3 residues: CASSRGRAGSSYEQYF. DNA of the CDR3: TGTGCCAGCAGTAGGGGACGAGCGGGGAGCTCCTACGAGCAGTACTTC.

This clonotype came up a few times. This chain links TRBV20-1 with TRBJ2-1, with D possibly matching TRBD1 (7 bases). In germline, CDR1 is DFQATT, CDR2 SNEGSKA (reference sequence). The CDR3 extends over 13 amino acids. V was clipped by 5 bases and J by 11 bases, with 19 bases between them. The CDR3 DNA reads TGCAGTGCTGTCGATTACAGGGGCGGGAAGCAGTTCTTC. This codes for CSAVDYRGGKQFF.

This clonotype was seen repeatedly, ten times or more. This chain connects TRBV6-5 to TRBJ1-5; 12 nucleotides agree with TRBD1. The germline V gene has CDR1 MNHEY and CDR2 SVGAGI. The V and J ends lost 8 bases and 3 bases, in that order; junction bases with no gene match: 2. CDR3 length: 14 amino acids. CDR3 coding DNA: TGTGCCAGCGGGGACAGGGGGCTCAATCAGCCCCAGCATTTT. It yields the protein CASGDRGLNQPQHF.

In this sample, this clonotype turned up once. This may arise from a read error, as a much more abundant clone is one base away. J is TRBJ1-2 and V is TRBV5-1; tentative D call: TRBD1 (5 bases). This CDR3 contains 13 residues. Per germline, CDR1 SGHRS and CDR2 YFSETQ. CDR3 nucleotide sequence: TGCACCAGCAGCTCGACGGGGGAAGCTGGCTACACCTTC. It codes for CTSSSTGEAGYTF.

The chain carries TRBV19 and TRBJ2-3, with 9 positions matching TRBD1. CDR1 is LNHDA and CDR2 is SQIVND in the germline V gene (reference sequence). The CDR3 contains 13 residues. Germline trimming cut 8 bases from V and 3 bases from J; bases unmatched to any gene: 3. The CDR3 nucleotides are TGTGCCAGTTGGGACAGGGTTACAGATACGCAGTATTTT. The encoded protein is CASWDRVTDTQYF.

This clonotype was observed many times. The chain is built from TRBV5-1 and TRBJ2-6; D gene unclear. Germline-derived CDR1 and CDR2 are SGHRS and YFSETQ. The V and J ends lost 6 bases and 1 base respectively, with 5 bases between them. CDR3 size: 13 residues. The DNA of the CDR3 is TGCGCCAGCACCCCGTCTGGGGCCAACGTCCTGACTTTC. Translating it yields CASTPSGANVLTF.

As regards this clonotype: A junction end diverges from the germline sequence, so it may reflect a read error. The chain joins TRBV28 to TRBJ1-2, with D tentatively TRBD1 (5 bases). This CDR3 has 15 amino acids. Per the germline V gene, CDR1 is MDHEN and CDR2 is SYDVKM. In DNA, the CDR3 is TGTGCCAGCAGTATCCTCAGGGTGGCTAACTATGGCTGCACCTTC. This codes for CASSILRVANYGCTF.

This clonotype was seen a handful of times. The chain carries TRBV20-1 and TRBJ1-2, with 8 bases matching TRBD1. This CDR3 has 13 amino acids. V was pared by 4 bases and J by 7 bases, with 8 bases of the junction left unmatched. Per germline, CDR1 DFQATT and CDR2 SNEGSKA (reference sequence). The CDR3 region has the DNA TGCAGTGCTATTCATGGACAGGGCTTTGGCTACACCTTC. Protein: CSAIHGQGFGYTF.

The chain couples TRBV14 to TRBJ2-7, with 7 positions matching TRBD1. Trimming at V came to 4 bases and at J to 0 bases, leaving 3 bases not matched to a gene. This CDR3 has 14 amino acids. CDR1 and CDR2 (germline): SGHDN, FVKESK. The CDR3 spells CASSPQGFSYEQYF. The CDR3 DNA reads TGTGCCAGCAGCCCACAGGGGTTCTCCTACGAGCAGTACTTC.

The rearrangement uses TRBV11-2 and TRBJ2-5, with TRBD1 matching over 8 bases. Germline V lookup: CDR1 SGHAT, CDR2 FQNNGV. The V gene end was trimmed by 5 bases and the J gene end by 11 bases; junction bases not matched to a gene: 10. There are 13 residues in the CDR3. This chain's CDR3 is CASSRQGPGEQYF. DNA of the CDR3: TGTGCCAGCAGCCGACAGGGGCCCGGGGAGCAGTACTTC.

This chain joins TRBV20-1 and TRBJ2-1; TRBD1 matches at 8 bases. The CDR3 totals 17 residues. The germline CDR1 and CDR2 sequences are DFQATT and SNEGSKA (reference sequence). J was trimmed by 1 base and V by 4 bases; bases with no gene match: 12. CDR3 in DNA: TGCAGTGCTACCGGACAGGGTACCAGGGAGTCCTACAATGAGCAGTTCTTC. It yields the protein CSATGQGTRESYNEQFF.

This clonotype was observed a handful of times. The chain carries TRBV6-2 or TRBV6-3 and TRBJ1-2; D remains unclear. CDR1 is MNHEY, CDR2 SVGEGT, per germline. V was cut by 7 bases and J by 4 bases, with 13 bases left in between. The length of the CDR3 is 13 residues. CDR3 loop: CASKLDGSYGYTF. CDR3 DNA sequence: TGTGCCAGCAAGTTGGACGGAAGCTATGGCTACACCTTC.

The chain couples TRBV18 to TRBJ2-1; 7 nucleotides align to TRBD1. Germline trimming cut 3 bases from V and 10 bases from J; bases unmatched to any gene: 6. Germline CDR1 KGHSH, CDR2 LQKENI. The CDR3 is made up of 13 amino acids. CDR3 region: CASSPLQGTEQFF. CDR3 coding DNA: TGTGCCAGCTCACCTCTACAGGGGACCGAGCAGTTCTTC.

The V gene is TRBV19, the J gene TRBJ2-7; 9 nucleotides match TRBD1. Trimming at V came to 3 bases and at J to 9 bases, leaving 0 bases not matched to a gene. CDR1 and CDR2 (germline): LNHDA, SQIVND (reference sequence). CDR3 size: 11 residues. The CDR3 loop is CASSMGQGQYF. The CDR3 DNA reads TGTGCCAGTAGTATGGGACAGGGGCAGTACTTC.

The rearrangement links TRBV7-6 to TRBJ1-2, with D tentatively TRBD1 (5 bases). V dropped 2 bases and J dropped 6 bases, with 10 bases sitting between them. The CDR3 sequence is 13 residues long. Germline assignment: CDR1 SGHVS and CDR2 FNYEAQ. The CDR3 sequence: CASSLSQGDGYTF. CDR3 DNA: TGTGCCAGCAGCTTAAGTCAGGGAGATGGCTACACCTTC.

Remarks on this clonotype: With a much larger clone just one base away, this may be a read error. V gene TRBV30 combines with J gene TRBJ1-2; D is unclear. This CDR3 is 16 amino acids long. Germline CDR1 reads GTSNPN; CDR2 reads SVGIG (reference sequence). Between the trimmed V and J ends, which lost 1 base and 0 bases, there was a span of 15 bases. The DNA for the CDR3 is TGTGCCTGGAGTGCAATCTCGGGCCGATCTAACTATGGCTACACCTTC. Translating gives CAWSAISGRSNYGYTF.